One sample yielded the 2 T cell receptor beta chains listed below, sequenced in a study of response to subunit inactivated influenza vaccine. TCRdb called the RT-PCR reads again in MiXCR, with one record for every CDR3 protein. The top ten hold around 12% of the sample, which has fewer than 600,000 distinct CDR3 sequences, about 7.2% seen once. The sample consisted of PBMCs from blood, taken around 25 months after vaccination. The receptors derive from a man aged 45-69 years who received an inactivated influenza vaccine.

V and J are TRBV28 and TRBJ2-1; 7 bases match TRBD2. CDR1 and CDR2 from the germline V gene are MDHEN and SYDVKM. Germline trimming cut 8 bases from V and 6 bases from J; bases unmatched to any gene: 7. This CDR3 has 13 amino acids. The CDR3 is CASAGLPFNEQFF. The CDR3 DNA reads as TGTGCCAGCGCGGGACTACCTTTCAATGAGCAGTTCTTC.

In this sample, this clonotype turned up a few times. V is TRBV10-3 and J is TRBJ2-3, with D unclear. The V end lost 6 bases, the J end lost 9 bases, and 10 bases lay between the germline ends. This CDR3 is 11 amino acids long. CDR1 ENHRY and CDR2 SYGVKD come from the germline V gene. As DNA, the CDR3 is TGTGCCATCAGCGCCCCCGGGACGCAGTATTTT. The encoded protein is CAISAPGTQYF.